A selection of T cell receptor beta chains follows, all from one sample in a study of long-term antiretroviral therapy in people with HIV. Sequencing used immunoSEQ multiplex PCR; TCRdb keeps in-frame clones, though not all of them. Among tens of thousands of clones listed, roughly 86% were seen once. The source was unsorted PBMCs, collected 1.3 years after starting antiretroviral therapy. These TCRs come from a man in his 60s with HIV. Both conserved end residues are part of each CDR3. The D gene is left open where the match is weak. Clone size is not always given. Where it is, it says once, few, many or a class for expanded clones.

D gene: .
V gene: TRBV7-9
J gene: TRBJ2-7
CDR3 length: 17
clone size: once
CDR3 protein: CASSLGSEISLVYEQYF
CDR3 DNA: TGTGCCAGCAGCTTAGGAAGTGAGATAAGTCTTGTTTACGAGCAGTACTTC

D gene: TRBD1
V gene: TRBV30
J gene: TRBJ2-7
CDR3 length: 12
clone size: once
CDR3 protein: CAWGDRYYEQYF
CDR3 DNA: TGTGCCTGGGGGGACAGATACTACGAGCAGTACTTC

D gene: .
V gene: TRBV6-1
J gene: TRBJ1-1
CDR3 length: 13
clone size: .
CDR3 protein: CASSEVTETEAFF
CDR3 DNA: TGTGCCAGCAGTGAAGTTACAGAAACTGAAGCTTTCTTT

D gene: .
V gene: TRBV4-1
J gene: TRBJ2-1
CDR3 length: 14
clone size: .
CDR3 protein: CASSPRDGHNEQFF
CDR3 DNA: TGCGCCAGCAGCCCCCGGGATGGGCACAATGAGCAGTTCTTC

D gene: .
V gene: TRBV6-6
J gene: TRBJ1-4
CDR3 length: 16
clone size: .
CDR3 protein: CASSYSPTPPNEKLFF
CDR3 DNA: TGTGCCAGCAGTTATAGCCCCACTCCACCCAATGAAAAACTGTTTTTT

D gene: .
V gene: TRBV28
J gene: TRBJ2-1
CDR3 length: 12
clone size: .
CDR3 protein: CASSLIPNEQFF
CDR3 DNA: TGTGCCAGCAGTTTAATCCCAAATGAGCAGTTCTTC

D gene: TRBD1
V gene: TRBV5-1
J gene: TRBJ1-1
CDR3 length: 16
clone size: .
CDR3 protein: CASSWTGGFRSTEAFF
CDR3 DNA: TGCGCCAGCAGCTGGACAGGGGGTTTTCGTAGCACTGAAGCTTTCTTT

D gene: .
V gene: TRBV7-9
J gene: TRBJ2-5
CDR3 length: 12
clone size: .
CDR3 protein: CASSPSGETQYF
CDR3 DNA: TGTGCCAGCAGCCCATCGGGGGAGACCCAGTACTTC

D gene: TRBD2
V gene: TRBV7-3
J gene: TRBJ2-7
CDR3 length: 16
clone size: .
CDR3 protein: CASSLGGGAQYNEQYF
CDR3 DNA: TGTGCCAGCAGCTTGGGCGGGGGGGCTCAGTACAACGAGCAGTACTTC

D gene: .
V gene: TRBV5-1
J gene: TRBJ2-1
CDR3 length: 15
clone size: .
CDR3 protein: CASSLGGGGHNEQFF
CDR3 DNA: TGCGCCAGCAGCTTGGGGGGCGGGGGCCACAATGAGCAGTTCTTC

D gene: TRBD1
V gene: TRBV2
J gene: TRBJ1-2
CDR3 length: 12
clone size: few
CDR3 protein: CAIQGSNYGYTF
CDR3 DNA: TGTGCCATACAGGGGTCTAACTATGGCTACACCTTC

D gene: .
V gene: TRBV4-2
J gene: TRBJ1-2
CDR3 length: 14
clone size: .
CDR3 protein: CASSQDLEGYGYTF
CDR3 DNA: TGTGCCAGCAGCCAAGATTTGGAGGGCTATGGCTACACCTTC

D gene: TRBD1
V gene: TRBV29-1
J gene: TRBJ2-7
CDR3 length: 13
clone size: .
CDR3 protein: CSGSGQGVYEQYF
CDR3 DNA: TGCAGCGGTTCGGGACAGGGGGTCTACGAGCAGTACTTC

D gene: TRBD1
V gene: TRBV7-2
J gene: TRBJ2-7
CDR3 length: 15
clone size: .
CDR3 protein: CASSLRTGGTYEQYF
CDR3 DNA: TGTGCCAGCAGCCTAAGGACAGGGGGCACCTACGAGCAGTACTTC

D gene: .
V gene: TRBV6-1
J gene: TRBJ1-6
CDR3 length: 16
clone size: .
CDR3 protein: CASSERADSYNSPLHF
CDR3 DNA: TGTGCCAGCAGTGAGAGGGCAGACTCCTATAATTCACCCCTCCACTTT

D gene: TRBD2
V gene: TRBV4-3
J gene: TRBJ2-7
CDR3 length: 16
clone size: once
CDR3 protein: CASSQDLASGGYEQYF
CDR3 DNA: TGCGCCAGCAGCCAAGATCTGGCTAGCGGGGGCTACGAGCAGTACTTC

D gene: .
V gene: TRBV11-2
J gene: TRBJ2-7
CDR3 length: 16
clone size: once
CDR3 protein: CASSLNRPPGGWEQYF
CDR3 DNA: TGTGCCAGCAGCTTGAACCGGCCTCCAGGGGGGTGGGAGCAGTACTTC